This T cell receptor (beta chain) comes out of a study of control samples from healthy donors and cancer patients (dated by TCRdb to the early 2020s). Taken from cysteine to phenylalanine, the CDR3 has 15 residues. Only the CDR3 portion is preserved as DNA: 45 bases, with reading frame beginning at the first base. CDR1 and CDR2 are read off the germline V gene as SGHTA and FQGNSA. V loses 3 bases, J loses 0 bases, and the germline ends lie 12 bases apart. To note about this clone: No antigen is known for it. Per-nucleotide qualities are absent, and no much larger clonotype sits a single base away.

Preparation of the library involved the immunoSEQ multiplex PCR assay. TCRdb carries this immuneACCESS record with in-frame sequences only. Its versions omit some clonotypes, under half of them owing to an unresolved V gene in the studies checked, with the rest unexplained. This sample has about 160,000 clones in its table, and about 94% of those were observed once. The ten largest make up about 8.5% of the sample. The chain joins TRBV7-2 to TRBJ2-7; perhaps TRBD1 is the D gene, with 6 bases matching. The clonotype originates from a woman aged 40 to 50 in good health. Sequencing input: blood. The CDR3 protein: CASSFPQGSSYEQYF. The nucleotide sequence reads TGTGCCAGCAGCTTTCCCCAGGGGAGCTCCTACGAGCAGTACTTC.